The entry below describes one T cell receptor (beta chain). The entry originates in a study of blood T cell repertoires in COVID-19. Profiled with immunoSEQ multiplex PCR; TCRdb holds only in-frame clones, not every one. The profile shows fewer than 250,000 clones, around 80% of them singletons. With 0 bases clipped from V and 9 bases from J, the junction kept 16 bases outside the gene matches. This CDR3 is 19 amino acids long. Germline V gives CDR1 LNHNV, CDR2 YYDKDF (reference sequence). Input material: peripheral blood. This TCR was recovered from a woman aged 45 to 65 with acute or convalescent COVID-19. The V and J genes are TRBV15 and TRBJ2-1; 11 bases match TRBD2. The CDR3 is CATSRDRTSGLLRSLEQFF. The CDR3 nucleotides are TGTGCCACCAGCAGAGATCGGACTAGCGGGCTTCTAAGGAGTCTTGAGCAGTTCTTC.